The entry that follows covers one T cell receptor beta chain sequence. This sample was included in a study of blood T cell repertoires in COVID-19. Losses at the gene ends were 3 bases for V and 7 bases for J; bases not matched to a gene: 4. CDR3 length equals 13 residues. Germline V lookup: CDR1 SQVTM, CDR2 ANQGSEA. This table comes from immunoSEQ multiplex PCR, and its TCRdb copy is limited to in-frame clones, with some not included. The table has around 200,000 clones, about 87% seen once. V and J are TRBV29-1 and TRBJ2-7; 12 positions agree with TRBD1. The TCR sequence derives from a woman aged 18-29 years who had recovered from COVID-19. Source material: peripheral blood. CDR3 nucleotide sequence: TGCAGCGTTGAGGGACAGGGGGCGCGAGAGCAGTACTTC. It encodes CSVEGQGAREQYF.